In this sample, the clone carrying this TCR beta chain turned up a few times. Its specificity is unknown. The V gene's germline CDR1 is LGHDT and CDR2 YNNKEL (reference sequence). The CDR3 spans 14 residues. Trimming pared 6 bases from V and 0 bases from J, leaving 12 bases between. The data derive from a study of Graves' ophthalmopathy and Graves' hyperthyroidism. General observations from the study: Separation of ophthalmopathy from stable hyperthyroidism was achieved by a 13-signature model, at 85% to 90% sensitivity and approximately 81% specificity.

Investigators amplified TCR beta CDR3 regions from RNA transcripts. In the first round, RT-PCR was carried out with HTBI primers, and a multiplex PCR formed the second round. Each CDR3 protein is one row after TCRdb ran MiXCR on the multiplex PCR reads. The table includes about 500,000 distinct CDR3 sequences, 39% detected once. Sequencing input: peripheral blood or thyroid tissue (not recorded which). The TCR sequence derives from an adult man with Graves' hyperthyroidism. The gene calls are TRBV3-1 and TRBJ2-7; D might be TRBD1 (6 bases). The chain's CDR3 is CASSYQGNSYEQYF. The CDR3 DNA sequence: TGTGCCAGCAGTTATCAGGGGAACTCCTACGAGCAGTACTTC.